Presented here are 10 T cell receptor beta chains from one specimen sequenced in a study of blood T cell repertoires in COVID-19. Repertoires were generated with immunoSEQ multiplex PCR, while TCRdb's copy carries only in-frame clones and drops some. The sample contains 170,000 or so clones, approximately 86% of which appear only once. The sequencing sample was made of peripheral blood. The receptors stem from a man aged 50 to 59 with active or convalescent COVID-19.

The chain uses TRBV6-4 and TRBJ2-1; 9 bases are a match to TRBD2. The V and J ends lost 2 bases and 0 bases, in that order; junction bases with no gene match: 5. CDR1 and CDR2 (germline): MRHNA, SNTAGT. The CDR3 extends over 17 amino acids. The DNA of the CDR3 is TGTGCCAGCAGTGACGTTGCGGGAGGGCCCTCCTACAATGAGCAGTTCTTC. It translates to CASSDVAGGPSYNEQFF.

The chain couples TRBV4-1 to TRBJ1-6; D gene unclear. The CDR3 has 17 residues. Germline V gene data show CDR1 as MGHRA and CDR2 as YSYEKL. V shed 0 bases and J shed 3 bases, with 12 bases lying between them. CDR3 in amino acids: CASSQDGRGDYNSPLHF. CDR3 bases: TGCGCCAGCAGCCAAGATGGCCGGGGTGACTATAATTCACCCCTCCACTTT.

This chain uses TRBV28 with TRBJ2-2; the D gene is possibly TRBD2 (6 bases). The germline gives CDR1 MDHEN, CDR2 SYDVKM. Deletions cut 3 bases from V and 6 bases from J, with 11 bases between. This CDR3 region has 14 residues. The CDR3 sequence: CASSFEEGAGELFF. CDR3 in DNA: TGTGCCAGCAGTTTTGAGGAGGGCGCCGGGGAGCTGTTTTTT.

V gene TRBV3-1 (or the pseudogene TRBV3-2) combines with J gene TRBJ2-5, with 7 bases matching TRBD2. The J segment lost 5 bases and the V segment lost 2 bases, leaving 5 bases of the junction unmatched. The germline V gene encodes CDR1 LGHDT and CDR2 YNNKEL (reference sequence). CDR3 size: 14 residues. DNA of the CDR3: TGTGCCAGCAGCCAATCTCAGGGAGGGGAGACCCAGTACTTC. Protein: CASSQSQGGETQYF.

V is TRBV7-2 and J is TRBJ2-7; 7 bases agree with TRBD2. V shed 4 bases and J 12 bases; nucleotides not matched to a gene: 18. CDR1 is SGHTA, CDR2 FQGNSA, per germline. The CDR3 is 15 amino acids. CDR3 loop: CASSYAVPGGGWAYF. The CDR3 DNA reads TGTGCCAGCAGCTACGCAGTGCCTGGGGGAGGGTGGGCGTACTTC.

This clone has just one count. The rearrangement uses TRBV2 and TRBJ2-3, with 8 bases fitting TRBD1. The CDR3 loop spans 15 amino acids. Germline V gene lookup returns CDR1 SNHLY and CDR2 FYNNEI. The V and J ends lost 6 bases and 2 bases, in that order; junction bases with no gene match: 7. The CDR3 DNA reads as TGTGCCAGCAGCCTCGGACAGGGCTCCACAGATACGCAGTATTTT. Protein product: CASSLGQGSTDTQYF.

This chain uses TRBV5-6 with TRBJ2-7, with 9 positions matching TRBD1. With V trimmed by 4 bases and J by 6 bases, 17 bases remained unmatched. The CDR3 consists of 17 residues. Germline lookup yields CDR1 SGHDT and CDR2 YYEEEE. Written as DNA, the CDR3 is TGTGCCAGCAGCACCCCAGGGAGGGGACAGGGAGGGGGCGAGCAGTACTTC. Its protein product is CASSTPGRGQGGGEQYF.

The chain uses TRBV1 and TRBJ2-7; TRBD1, the D gene given by the table, was not confirmed from the DNA. TRBV1 is labeled a pseudogene. The CDR3 is 13 residues long. CDR3 DNA: TGCACATCCACCGGGACAGGGGGGTACGAGCAGTACTTC. This sequence encodes CTSTGTGGYEQYF.

As to this clone: Other DNA variants within this sample encode the same CDR3. V gene TRBV27 combines with J gene TRBJ2-7; 10 bases are a match to TRBD1. Germline V gene sequence: CDR1 MNHEY, CDR2 SMNVEV (reference sequence). V lost 2 bases to trimming and J lost 3 bases; unmatched junction nucleotides: 1. The CDR3 consists of 14 residues. CDR3 sequence: CASSLRDRGYEQYF. Here the CDR3 DNA reads TGTGCCAGCAGTTTAAGGGACAGGGGCTACGAGCAGTACTTC.

V and J are TRBV18 and TRBJ1-2; TRBD1 matches 8 bases. V dropped 3 bases and J dropped 8; count of bases not matched to a gene: 8. Germline CDR1 KGHSH, CDR2 LQKENI. The CDR3 consists of 14 residues. CDR3 nucleotides: TGTGCCAGCTCACCTCAGCAGGGGGCGGGGGGCTACACCTTC. This encodes CASSPQQGAGGYTF.